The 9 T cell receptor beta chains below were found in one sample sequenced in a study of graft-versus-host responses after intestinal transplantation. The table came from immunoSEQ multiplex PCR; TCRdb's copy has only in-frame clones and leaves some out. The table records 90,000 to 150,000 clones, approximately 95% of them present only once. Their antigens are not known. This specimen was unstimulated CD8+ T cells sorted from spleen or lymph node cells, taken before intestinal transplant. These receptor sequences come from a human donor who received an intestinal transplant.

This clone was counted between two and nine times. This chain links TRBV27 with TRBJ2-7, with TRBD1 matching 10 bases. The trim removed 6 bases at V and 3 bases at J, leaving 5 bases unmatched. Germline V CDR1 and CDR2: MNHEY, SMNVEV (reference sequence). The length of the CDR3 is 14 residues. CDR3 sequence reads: CASRTGTGDYEQYF. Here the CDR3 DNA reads TGTGCCAGCAGAACCGGGACAGGGGACTACGAGCAGTACTTC.

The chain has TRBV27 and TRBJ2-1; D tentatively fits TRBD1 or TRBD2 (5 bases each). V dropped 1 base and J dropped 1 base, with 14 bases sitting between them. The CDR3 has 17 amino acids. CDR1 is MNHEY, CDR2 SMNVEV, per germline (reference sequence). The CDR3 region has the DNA TGTGCCAGCAGTTTATATGGGGGAGCGAGTTCCTACAATGAGCAGTTCTTC. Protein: CASSLYGGASSYNEQFF.

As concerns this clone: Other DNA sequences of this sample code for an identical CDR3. CDR3 loop: CAWRVPYRSGGPIGGGDEQFF. As DNA, the CDR3 is TGTGCCTGGAGAGTTCCTTACAGGTCGGGAGGGCCGATCGGGGGTGGGGATGAGCAGTTCTTC. The V call is TRBV30, the J call TRBJ2-1; TRBD2 agrees at 8 bases. CDR3 length equals 21 residues. The germline gives CDR1 GTSNPN, CDR2 SVGIG (reference sequence). Losses at the gene ends were 3 bases for V and 8 bases for J; bases not matched to a gene: 30. The whole variable domain, filled in from reference TRBV30 and TRBJ2-1, reads SQTIHQWPATLVQPVGSPLSLECTVEGTSNPNLYWYRQAAGRGLQLLFYSVGIGQISSEVPQNLSASRPQDRQFILSSKKLLLSDSGFYLCAWRVPYRSGGPIGGGDEQFFGPGTRLTVL.

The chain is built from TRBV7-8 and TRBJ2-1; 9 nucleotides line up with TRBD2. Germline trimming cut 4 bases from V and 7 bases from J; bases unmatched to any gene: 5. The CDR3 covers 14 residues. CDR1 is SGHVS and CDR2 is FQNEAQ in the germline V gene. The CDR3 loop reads CASSSGTSRNEQFF. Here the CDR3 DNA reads TGTGCCAGCAGCTCCGGGACTAGCAGGAATGAGCAGTTCTTC. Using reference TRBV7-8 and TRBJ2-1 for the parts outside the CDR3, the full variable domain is GAGVSQSPRYKVAKRGQDVALRCDPISGHVSLFWYQQALGQGPEFLTYFQNEAQLDKSGLPSDRFFAERPEGSVSTLKIQRTQQEDSAVYLCASSSGTSRNEQFFGPGTRLTVL.

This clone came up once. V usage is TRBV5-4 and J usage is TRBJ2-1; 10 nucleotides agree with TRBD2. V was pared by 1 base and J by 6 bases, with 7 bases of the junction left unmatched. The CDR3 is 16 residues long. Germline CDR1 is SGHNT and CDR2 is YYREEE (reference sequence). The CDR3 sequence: CASSLPGTSVVNEQFF. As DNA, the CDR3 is TGTGCCAGCAGCTTGCCCGGGACTAGCGTAGTCAATGAGCAGTTCTTC.

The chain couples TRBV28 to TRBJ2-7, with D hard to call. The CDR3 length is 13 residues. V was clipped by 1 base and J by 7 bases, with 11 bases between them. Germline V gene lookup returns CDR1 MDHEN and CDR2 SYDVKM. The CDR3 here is CASSLYEVREQYF. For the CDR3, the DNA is TGTGCCAGCAGTTTATACGAGGTTAGGGAGCAGTACTTC.

For the CDR3, the DNA is TGTGCCAGTAGTGTCGCAGGGGGCTCATTGTACGAGCAGTACTTC. As protein: CASSVAGGSLYEQYF. The rearrangement joins TRBV19 to TRBJ2-7, with TRBD1 matching 8 bases. V gave up 5 bases and J gave up 4 bases; unmatched junction bases: 10. Germline CDR1 reads LNHDA; CDR2 reads SQIVND (reference sequence). This CDR3 is 15 amino acids long.

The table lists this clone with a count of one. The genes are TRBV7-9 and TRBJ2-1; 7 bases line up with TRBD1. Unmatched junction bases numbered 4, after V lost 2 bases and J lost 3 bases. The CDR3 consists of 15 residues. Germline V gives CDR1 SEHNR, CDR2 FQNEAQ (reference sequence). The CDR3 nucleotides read TGTGCCAGCAGCTTAACCCGACAGGGCTACAATGAGCAGTTCTTC. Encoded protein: CASSLTRQGYNEQFF. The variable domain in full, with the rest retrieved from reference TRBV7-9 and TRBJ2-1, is DTGVSQNPRHKITKRGQNVTFRCDPISEHNRLYWYRQTLGQGPEFLTYFQNEAQLEKSRLLSDRFSAERPKGSFSTLEIQRTEQGDSAMYLCASSLTRQGYNEQFFGPGTRLTVL.

The CDR3 protein is CASSLYNEQFF. The CDR3 DNA follows: TGTGCCAGCAGCTTATACAATGAGCAGTTCTTC. The rearrangement uses TRBV5-6 and TRBJ2-1; D remains unclear. The CDR3 is 11 residues long. Trimming took off 2 bases at V and 4 bases at J, with 1 base between the two ends. Germline-derived CDR1 and CDR2 are SGHDT and YYEEEE. The whole variable domain, filled in from reference TRBV5-6 and TRBJ2-1, reads DAGVTQSPTHLIKTRGQQVTLRCSPKSGHDTVSWYQQALGQGPQFIFQYYEEEERQRGNFPDRFSGHQFPNYSSELNVNALLLGDSALYLCASSLYNEQFFGPGTRLTVL.